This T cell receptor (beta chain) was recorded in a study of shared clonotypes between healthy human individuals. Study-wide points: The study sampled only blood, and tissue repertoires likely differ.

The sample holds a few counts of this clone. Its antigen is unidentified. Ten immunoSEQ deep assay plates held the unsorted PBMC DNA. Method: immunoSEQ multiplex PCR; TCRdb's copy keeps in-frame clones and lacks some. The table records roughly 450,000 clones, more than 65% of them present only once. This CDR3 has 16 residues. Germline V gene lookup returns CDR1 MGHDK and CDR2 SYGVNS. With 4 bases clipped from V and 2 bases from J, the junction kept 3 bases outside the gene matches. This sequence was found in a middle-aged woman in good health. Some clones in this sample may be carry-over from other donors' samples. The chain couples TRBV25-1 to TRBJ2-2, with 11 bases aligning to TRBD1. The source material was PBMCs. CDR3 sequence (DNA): TGTGCCAGCAGTGCCGGACAGGGGGCCAACACCGGGGAGCTGTTTTTT. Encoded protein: CASSAGQGANTGELFF.